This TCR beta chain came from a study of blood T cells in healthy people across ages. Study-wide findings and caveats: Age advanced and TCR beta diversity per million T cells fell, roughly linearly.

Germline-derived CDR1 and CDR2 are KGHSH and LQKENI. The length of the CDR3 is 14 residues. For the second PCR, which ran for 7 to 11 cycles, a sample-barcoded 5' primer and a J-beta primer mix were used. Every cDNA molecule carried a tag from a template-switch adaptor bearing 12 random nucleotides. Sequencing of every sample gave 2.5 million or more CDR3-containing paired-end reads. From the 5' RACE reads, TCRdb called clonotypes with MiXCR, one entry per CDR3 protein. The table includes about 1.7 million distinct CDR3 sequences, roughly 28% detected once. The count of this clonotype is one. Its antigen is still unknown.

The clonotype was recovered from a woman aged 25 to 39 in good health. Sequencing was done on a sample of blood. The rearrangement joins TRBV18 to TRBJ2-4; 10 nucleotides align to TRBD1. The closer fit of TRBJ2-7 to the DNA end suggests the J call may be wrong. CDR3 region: CASSPHGTGVEQYF. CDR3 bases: TGTGCCAGCTCACCACATGGGACAGGGGTCGAGCAGTACTTC.